This entry concerns a single T cell receptor (beta chain). The antigen this receptor binds is unknown. Base qualities are not recorded, but no much larger clone differs from it by a single base. The CDR3 spans 14 residues, from the cysteine through the phenylalanine. The only DNA kept is the CDR3, 42 bases in frame from the first base. V and J lose 4 bases and 6 bases, and a span of 10 bases separates them. The germline V gene yields MNHEY for CDR1 and SVGAGI for CDR2. This record comes from a study of blood T cell repertoires in COVID-19 (dated by TCRdb to about 2020). Background for the entire study: Samples covering the acute and convalescent phases of COVID-19 were provided by collaborators in the United States, Italy and Spain. Sample metadata almost always included a de-identified subject ID, COVID-19 status, age in years and sex. Samples came from the ongoing ImmuneRACE study (first 160 participants) plus 1,254 subjects from 6 global collaborators. HLA class I and class II types, where available, came from metadata supplied by the sample provider rather than from assay-based typing. The material from the prospective study consisted of cDNA or gDNA derived from T cells, B-cell-depleted T cells, or PBMCs. Deeply sampled blood TCRbeta repertoires from subjects exposed to, actively infected with, or recovered from COVID-19 were included in the dataset. The repertoires were released in a freely available public database intended as a resource for research on the immune response to SARS-CoV-2.

The investigation overall reported the following: How much clinical and demographic metadata was included differed by source and by participant, and the metadata was provided uncurated.

Collaborating institutions collected whole blood in K2EDTA tubes following their own protocols. For TCRbeta analysis, collaborators shipped samples in one of three forms: frozen whole blood, isolated PBMCs, or DNA extracted from either of those sample types. The immunoSEQ Assay, a bias-controlled multiplex PCR, was used to amplify TCRbeta CDR3 regions from genomic DNA. As for the authors' bioinformatics: Nucleated cell counts per sample were estimated from amplification of reference gene primers within the assay. Sequence reads were collapsed and filtered to measure the absolute abundance of every unique TCRbeta CDR3 rearrangement. For each sample, productive Simpson clonality was calculated as the square root of Simpson's diversity index across productive rearrangements. The table comes from immuneACCESS by way of TCRdb, which keeps in-frame sequences with V and J called. Part of the clones is missing from these tables; in studies checked, under half for an unresolved V gene and the rest for unknown reasons. The V and J calls and the clone size are those of that table, but D and trimming were determined from the DNA. The sample has about 190,000 clones on record, 83% of them singletons. Around 6.5% of the sample belongs to the ten largest clones.

The source material was peripheral blood. This sequence originates from a woman aged 40 to 49 with acute or convalescent COVID-19. The chain is encoded by TRBV6-5 joined to TRBJ1-6; TRBD1 could be the D gene, as 6 bases match. The CDR3 amino acid sequence is: CASSLQGPNSPLHF. The DNA sequence follows: TGTGCCAGCAGTTTACAGGGACCTAATTCACCCCTCCACTTT.